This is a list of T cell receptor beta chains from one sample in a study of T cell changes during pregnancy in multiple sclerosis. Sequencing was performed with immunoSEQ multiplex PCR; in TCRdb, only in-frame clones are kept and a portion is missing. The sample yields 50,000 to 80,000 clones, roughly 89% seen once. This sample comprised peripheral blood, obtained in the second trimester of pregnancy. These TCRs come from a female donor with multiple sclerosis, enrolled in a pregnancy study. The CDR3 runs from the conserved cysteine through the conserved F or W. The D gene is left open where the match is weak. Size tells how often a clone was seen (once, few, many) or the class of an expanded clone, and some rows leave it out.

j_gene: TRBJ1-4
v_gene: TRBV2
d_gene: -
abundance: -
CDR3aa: CASSAGTSTNEKLFF
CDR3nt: TGTGCCAGCAGTGCGGGGACTTCAACTAATGAAAAACTGTTTTTT

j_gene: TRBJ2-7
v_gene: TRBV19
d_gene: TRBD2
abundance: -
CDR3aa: CASSLAGQSYEQYF
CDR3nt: TGTGCCAGTTCATTAGCGGGTCAATCCTACGAGCAGTACTTC

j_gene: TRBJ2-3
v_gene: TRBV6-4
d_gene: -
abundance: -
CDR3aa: CASSEYSGMADTQYF
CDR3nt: TGTGCCAGCAGTGAATACTCCGGGATGGCAGATACGCAGTATTTT

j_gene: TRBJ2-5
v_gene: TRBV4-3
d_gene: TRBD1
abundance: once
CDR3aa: CASSQDPPGTGGETQYF
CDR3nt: TGCGCCAGCAGCCAAGATCCCCCCGGGACAGGGGGAGAGACCCAGTACTTC

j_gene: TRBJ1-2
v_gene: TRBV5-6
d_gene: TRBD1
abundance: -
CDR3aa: CASSFGQGLLNYGYTF
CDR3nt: TGTGCCAGCAGCTTTGGACAGGGCCTTCTCAACTATGGCTACACCTTC

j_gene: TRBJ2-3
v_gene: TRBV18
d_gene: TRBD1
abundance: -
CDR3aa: CASSTLQGATDTQYF
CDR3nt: TGTGCCAGCTCAACTTTGCAGGGGGCCACAGATACGCAGTATTTT

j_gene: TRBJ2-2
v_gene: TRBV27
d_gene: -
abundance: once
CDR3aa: CASSRGNTGELFF
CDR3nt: TGTGCCAGCAGTCGGGGTAACACCGGGGAGCTGTTTTTT

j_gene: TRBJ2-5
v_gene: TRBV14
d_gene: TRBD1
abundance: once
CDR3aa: CASSQVGQVQETQYF
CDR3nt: TGTGCCAGCAGCCAAGTGGGACAGGTCCAAGAGACCCAGTACTTC

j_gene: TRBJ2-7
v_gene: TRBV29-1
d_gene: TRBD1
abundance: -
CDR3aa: CSVESGQGTAFYEQYF
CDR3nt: TGCAGCGTTGAATCGGGACAGGGGACCGCCTTCTACGAGCAGTACTTC

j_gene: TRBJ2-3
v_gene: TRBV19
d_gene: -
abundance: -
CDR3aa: CASSNSPGSSDTQYF
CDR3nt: TGTGCCAGTAGTAACAGCCCTGGGAGTTCAGATACGCAGTATTTT

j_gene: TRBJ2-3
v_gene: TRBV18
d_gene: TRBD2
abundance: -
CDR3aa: CASSIGLAAIDTQYF
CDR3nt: TGTGCCAGCTCAATTGGACTAGCGGCGATAGATACGCAGTATTTT

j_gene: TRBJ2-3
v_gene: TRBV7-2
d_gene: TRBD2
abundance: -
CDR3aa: CASSSLAGGPDTQYF
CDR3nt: TGTGCCAGCAGCTCTTTAGCGGGAGGGCCAGATACGCAGTATTTT

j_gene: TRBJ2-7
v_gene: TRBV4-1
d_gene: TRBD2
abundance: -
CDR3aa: CASSQSLTSGSGYEQYF
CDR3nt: TGCGCCAGCAGCCAAAGTCTTACTAGCGGGAGTGGATACGAGCAGTACTTC

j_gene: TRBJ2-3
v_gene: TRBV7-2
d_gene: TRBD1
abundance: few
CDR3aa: CASSSNRGGDTQYF
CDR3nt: TGTGCCAGCAGTTCCAACAGGGGTGGAGATACGCAGTATTTT

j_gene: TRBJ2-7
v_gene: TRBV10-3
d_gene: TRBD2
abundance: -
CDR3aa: CAASSGSEVYEQYF
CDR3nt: TGTGCCGCCAGTAGCGGGAGTGAAGTTTACGAGCAGTACTTC

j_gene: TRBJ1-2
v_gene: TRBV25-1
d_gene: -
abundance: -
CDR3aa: CASAAQGANYGYTF
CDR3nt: TGTGCCAGCGCTGCGCAGGGTGCGAACTATGGCTACACCTTC

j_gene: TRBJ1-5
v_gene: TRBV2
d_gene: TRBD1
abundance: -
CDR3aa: CASSPWTGGSQPQHF
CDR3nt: TGTGCCAGCAGTCCGTGGACAGGGGGCAGTCAGCCCCAGCATTTT